Listed here is a single TCR beta chain. The antigen is not known. This sample stems from a study of T-cell reconstitution after alpha-beta-depleted transplantation in children. Whole-study results and caveats: In patients about two months after transplant, alpha-beta T cells reportedly arose from several hundred expanded graft clones. Surviving thymic progenitors and recipient T cells were the source of high TCRbeta diversity at day 60 in some patients.

Library preparation (for TCRbeta) was performed with unique molecular identifiers. TCRdb redid the calling of the PCR reads with MiXCR, one entry per CDR3 protein. The table has 450,000 to 700,000 distinct CDR3 sequences, 25% to 30% seen once; the top ten hold 35% to 40%. The starting material was PBMCs, obtained before TCRalphabeta/CD19-depleted stem cell transplant. The sequence came from a boy younger than two with Wiskott-Aldrich syndrome, due to receive a stem cell transplant.

The CDR3 nucleotides read TGTGCCAGCAGCTTATCGGGGACTAGCAGTAACAATGAGCAGTTCTTC. It encodes CASSLSGTSSNNEQFF. This chain connects TRBV7-2 to TRBJ2-1; 9 bases fit TRBD2. This CDR3 contains 16 residues. CDR1 and CDR2 from the germline V gene are SGHTA and FQGNSA. The V and J ends lost 2 bases and 5 bases, in that order; junction bases with no gene match: 7.